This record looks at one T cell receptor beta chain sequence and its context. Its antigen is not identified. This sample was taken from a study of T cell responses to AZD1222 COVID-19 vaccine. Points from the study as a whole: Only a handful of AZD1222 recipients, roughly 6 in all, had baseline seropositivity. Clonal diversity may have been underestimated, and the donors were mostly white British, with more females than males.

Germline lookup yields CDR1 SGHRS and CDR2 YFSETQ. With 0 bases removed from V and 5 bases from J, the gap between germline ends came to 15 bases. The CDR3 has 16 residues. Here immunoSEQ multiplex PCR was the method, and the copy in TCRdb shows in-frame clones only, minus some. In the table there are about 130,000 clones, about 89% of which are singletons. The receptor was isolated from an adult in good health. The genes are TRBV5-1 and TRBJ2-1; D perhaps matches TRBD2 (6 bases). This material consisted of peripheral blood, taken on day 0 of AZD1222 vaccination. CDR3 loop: CASSLAGRRADNEQFF. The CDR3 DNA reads TGCGCCAGCAGCTTGGCCGGAAGGAGGGCCGACAATGAGCAGTTCTTC.